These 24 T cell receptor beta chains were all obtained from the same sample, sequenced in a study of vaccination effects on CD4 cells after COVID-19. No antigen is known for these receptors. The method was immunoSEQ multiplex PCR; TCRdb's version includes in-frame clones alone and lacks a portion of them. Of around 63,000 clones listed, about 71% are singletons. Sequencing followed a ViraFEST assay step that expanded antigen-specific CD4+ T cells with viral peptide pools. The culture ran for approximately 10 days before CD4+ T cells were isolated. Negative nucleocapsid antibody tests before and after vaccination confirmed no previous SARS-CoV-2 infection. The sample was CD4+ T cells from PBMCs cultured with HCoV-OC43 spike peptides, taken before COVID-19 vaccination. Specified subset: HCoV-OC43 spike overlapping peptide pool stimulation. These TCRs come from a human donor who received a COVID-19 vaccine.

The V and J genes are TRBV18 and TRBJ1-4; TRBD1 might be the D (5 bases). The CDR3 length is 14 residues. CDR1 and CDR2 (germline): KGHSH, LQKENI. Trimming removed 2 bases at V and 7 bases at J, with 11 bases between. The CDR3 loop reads CASSPGALGEKLFF. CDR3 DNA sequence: TGTGCCAGCTCACCAGGGGCCTTGGGTGAAAAACTGTTTTTT.

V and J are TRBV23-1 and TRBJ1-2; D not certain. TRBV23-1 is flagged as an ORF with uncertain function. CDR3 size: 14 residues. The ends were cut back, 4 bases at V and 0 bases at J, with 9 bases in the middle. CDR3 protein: CASSLGIANYGYTF. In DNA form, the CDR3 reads TGCGCCAGCAGTCTGGGGATAGCTAACTATGGCTACACCTTC.

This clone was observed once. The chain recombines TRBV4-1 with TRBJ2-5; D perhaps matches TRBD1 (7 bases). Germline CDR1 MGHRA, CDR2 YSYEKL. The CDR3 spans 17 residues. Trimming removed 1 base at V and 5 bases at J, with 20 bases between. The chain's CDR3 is CASSQGRLEGARETQYF. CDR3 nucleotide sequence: TGCGCCAGCAGCCAAGGGAGACTAGAGGGGGCGCGGGAGACCCAGTACTTC.

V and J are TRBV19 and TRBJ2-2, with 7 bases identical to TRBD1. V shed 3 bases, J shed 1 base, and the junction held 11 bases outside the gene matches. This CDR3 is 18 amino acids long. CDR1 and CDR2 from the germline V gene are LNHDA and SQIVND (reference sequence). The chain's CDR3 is CASSIWQDRIQNTGELFF. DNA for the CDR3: TGTGCCAGTAGTATTTGGCAGGACAGGATACAGAACACCGGGGAGCTGTTTTTT.

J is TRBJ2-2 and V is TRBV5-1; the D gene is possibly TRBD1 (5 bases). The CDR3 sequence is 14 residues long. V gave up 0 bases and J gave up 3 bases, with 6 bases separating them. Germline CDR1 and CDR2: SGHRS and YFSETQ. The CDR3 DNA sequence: TGCGCCAGCAGCTTGGAGGGGTACACCGGGGAGCTGTTTTTT. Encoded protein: CASSLEGYTGELFF.

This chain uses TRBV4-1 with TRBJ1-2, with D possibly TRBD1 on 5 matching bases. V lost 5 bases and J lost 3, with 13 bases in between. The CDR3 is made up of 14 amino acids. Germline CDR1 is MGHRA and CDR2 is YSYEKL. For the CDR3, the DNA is TGCGCCAGCAGCGTAGTCGGAGGGGACTATGGCTACACCTTC. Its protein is CASSVVGGDYGYTF.

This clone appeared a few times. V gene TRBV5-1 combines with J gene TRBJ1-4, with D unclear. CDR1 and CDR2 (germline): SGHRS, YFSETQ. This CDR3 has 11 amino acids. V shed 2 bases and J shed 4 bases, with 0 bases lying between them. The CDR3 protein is CASSFNEKLFF. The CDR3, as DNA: TGCGCCAGCAGCTTTAATGAAAAACTGTTTTTT.

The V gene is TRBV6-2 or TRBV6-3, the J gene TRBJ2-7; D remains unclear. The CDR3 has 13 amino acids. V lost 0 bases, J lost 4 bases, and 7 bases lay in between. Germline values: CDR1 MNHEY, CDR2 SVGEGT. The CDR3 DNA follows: TGTGCCAGCAGTTACTCCGACGGTTACGAGCAGTACGTC. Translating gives CASSYSDGYEQYV.

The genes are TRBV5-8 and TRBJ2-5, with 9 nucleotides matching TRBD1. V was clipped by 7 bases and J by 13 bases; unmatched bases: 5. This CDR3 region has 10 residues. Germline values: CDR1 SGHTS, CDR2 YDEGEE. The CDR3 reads CASPGQGPYF. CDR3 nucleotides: TGTGCCAGCCCGGGACAGGGCCCGTACTTC.

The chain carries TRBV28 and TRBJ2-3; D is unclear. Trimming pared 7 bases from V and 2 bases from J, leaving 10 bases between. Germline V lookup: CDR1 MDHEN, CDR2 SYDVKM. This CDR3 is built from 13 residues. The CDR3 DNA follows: TGTGCCAGCATAACAGACAACACAGATACGCAGTATTTT. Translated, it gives CASITDNTDTQYF.

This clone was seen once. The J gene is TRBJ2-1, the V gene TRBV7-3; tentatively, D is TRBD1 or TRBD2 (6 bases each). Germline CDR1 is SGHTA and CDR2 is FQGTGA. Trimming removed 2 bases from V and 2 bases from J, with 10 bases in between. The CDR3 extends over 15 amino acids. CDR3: CASSLAGGPYNEQFF. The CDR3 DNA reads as TGTGCCAGCAGCTTAGCCGGGGGCCCCTACAATGAGCAGTTCTTC.

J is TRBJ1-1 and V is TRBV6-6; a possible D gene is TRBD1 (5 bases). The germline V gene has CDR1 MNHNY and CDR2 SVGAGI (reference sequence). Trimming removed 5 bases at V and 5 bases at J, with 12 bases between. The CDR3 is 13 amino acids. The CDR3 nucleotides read TGTGCCAGCAGTCAAACAGGCGAGACTGAAGCTTTCTTT. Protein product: CASSQTGETEAFF.

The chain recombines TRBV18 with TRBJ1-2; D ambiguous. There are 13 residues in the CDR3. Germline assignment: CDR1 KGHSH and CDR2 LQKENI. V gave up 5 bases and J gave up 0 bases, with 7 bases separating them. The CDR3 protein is CASSAKTNYGYTF. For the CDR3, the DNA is TGTGCCAGCTCAGCAAAAACTAACTATGGCTACACCTTC.

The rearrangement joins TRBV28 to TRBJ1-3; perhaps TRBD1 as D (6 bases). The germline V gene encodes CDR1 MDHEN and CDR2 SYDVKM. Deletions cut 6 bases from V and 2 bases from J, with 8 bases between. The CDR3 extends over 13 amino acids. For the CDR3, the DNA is TGTGCCAGCAGAAGACAGGCTGGAAACACCATATATTTT. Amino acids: CASRRQAGNTIYF. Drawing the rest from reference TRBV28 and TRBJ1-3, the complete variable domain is DVKVTQSSRYLVKRTGEKVFLECVQDMDHENMFWYRQDPGLGLRLIYFSYDVKMKEKGDIPEGYSVSREKKERFSLILESASTNQTSMYLCASRRQAGNTIYFGEGSWLTVV.

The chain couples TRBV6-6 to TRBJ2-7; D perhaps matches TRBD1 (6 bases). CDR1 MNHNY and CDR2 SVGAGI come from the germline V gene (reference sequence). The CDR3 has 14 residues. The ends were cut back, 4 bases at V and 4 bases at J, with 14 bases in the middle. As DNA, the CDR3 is TGTGCCAGCAGTTTACTGGAACAGGGATACGAGCAGTACGTC. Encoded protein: CASSLLEQGYEQYV.

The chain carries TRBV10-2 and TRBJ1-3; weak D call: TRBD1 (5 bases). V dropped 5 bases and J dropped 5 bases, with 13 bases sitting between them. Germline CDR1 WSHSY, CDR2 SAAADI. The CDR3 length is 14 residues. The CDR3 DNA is TGCGCCAGCAGTTCCGACGGGACGAGAAACACCATATATTTT. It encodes CASSSDGTRNTIYF.

The CDR3 sequence is CARSSERGGLYNEQFF. CDR3 in DNA: TGTGCCAGAAGCTCGGAACGGGGGGGCCTCTACAATGAGCAGTTCTTC. The chain is built from TRBV7-5 and TRBJ2-1; the table's D call of TRBD2 was not tested on the DNA. TRBV7-5 is classified as a pseudogene. The CDR3 contains 16 residues.

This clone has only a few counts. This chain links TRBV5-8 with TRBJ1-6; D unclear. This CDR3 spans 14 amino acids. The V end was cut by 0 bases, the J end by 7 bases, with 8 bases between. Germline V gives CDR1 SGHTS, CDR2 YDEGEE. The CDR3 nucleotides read TGTGCCAGCAGCTTGGATTACGGGAATTCACCCCTCCACTTT. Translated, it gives CASSLDYGNSPLHF.

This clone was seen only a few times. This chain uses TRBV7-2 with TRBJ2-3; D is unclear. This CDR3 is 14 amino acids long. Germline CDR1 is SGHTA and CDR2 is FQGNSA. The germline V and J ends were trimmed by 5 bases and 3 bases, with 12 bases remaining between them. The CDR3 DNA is TGTGCCAGCAGCGCATATCTCGCGACAGATACGCAGTATTTT. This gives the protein CASSAYLATDTQYF.

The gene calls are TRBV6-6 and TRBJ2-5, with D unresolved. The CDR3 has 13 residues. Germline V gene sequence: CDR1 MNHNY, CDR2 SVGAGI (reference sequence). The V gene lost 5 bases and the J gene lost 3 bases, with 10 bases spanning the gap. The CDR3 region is CASSPRLEETQYF. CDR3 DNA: TGTGCCAGCAGTCCCCGACTGGAAGAGACCCAGTACTTC.

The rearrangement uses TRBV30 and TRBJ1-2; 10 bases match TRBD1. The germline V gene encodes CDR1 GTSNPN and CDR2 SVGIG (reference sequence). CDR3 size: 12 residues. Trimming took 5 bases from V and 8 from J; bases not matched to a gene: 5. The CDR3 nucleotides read TGTGCCTGGTCCGGGACAGGGGTCGGCTACACCTTC. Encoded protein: CAWSGTGVGYTF.

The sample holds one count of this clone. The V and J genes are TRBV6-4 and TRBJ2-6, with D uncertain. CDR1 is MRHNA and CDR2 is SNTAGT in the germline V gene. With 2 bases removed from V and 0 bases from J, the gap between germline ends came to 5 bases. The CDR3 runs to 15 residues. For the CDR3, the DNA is TGTGCCAGCAGTGACCGGAGCTCTGGGGCCAACGTCCTGACTTTC. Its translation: CASSDRSSGANVLTF.

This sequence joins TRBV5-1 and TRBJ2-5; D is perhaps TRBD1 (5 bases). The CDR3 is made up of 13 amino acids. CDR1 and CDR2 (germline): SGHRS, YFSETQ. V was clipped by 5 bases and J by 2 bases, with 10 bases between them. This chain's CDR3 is CASSWSGQETQYF. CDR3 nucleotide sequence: TGCGCCAGCAGTTGGTCAGGGCAAGAGACCCAGTACTTC.

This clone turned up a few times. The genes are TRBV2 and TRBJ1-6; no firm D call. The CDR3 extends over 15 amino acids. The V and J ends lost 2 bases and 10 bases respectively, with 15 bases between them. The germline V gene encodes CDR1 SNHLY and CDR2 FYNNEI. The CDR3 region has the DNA TGTGCCAGCAGTGAATTTAGGGAGATAACATCACCCCTCCACTTT. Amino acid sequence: CASSEFREITSPLHF. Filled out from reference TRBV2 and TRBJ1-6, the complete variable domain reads EPEVTQTPSHQVTQMGQEVILRCVPISNHLYFYWYRQILGQKVEFLVSFYNNEISEKSEIFDDQFSVERPDGSNFTLKIRSTKLEDSAMYFCASSEFREITSPLHFGNGTRLTVT.